Below, one T cell receptor (beta chain) is given with its context. Its target is unknown. Clones were read by immunoSEQ multiplex PCR, and TCRdb kept only the in-frame ones, dropping some. The sample has hundreds of thousands of clones, roughly 89% seen once. While the first cohort had 500 to 700 subjects, the donors belonged to the separate validation cohort of about 120 subjects. The data derive from a study of cytomegalovirus exposure and HLA in healthy donors. The study, taken as a whole, reports: Altogether, 160 or so TCR beta chains were recorded as cytomegalovirus-associated. Cytomegalovirus status was reportedly diagnosed by the classifier with high specificity and sensitivity.

Trimming removed 0 bases at V and 8 bases at J, with 5 bases between. This CDR3 comprises 12 residues. Germline V gene lookup returns CDR1 SGHNT and CDR2 YENEEA. This sequence joins TRBV11-3 and TRBJ2-1, with no clear D. Sequenced sample: PBMCs. This receptor was identified in a woman under 30 in good health and CMV-seronegative. The CDR3 loop reads CASSLDLDEQFF. In nucleotides, the CDR3 is TGTGCCAGCAGCTTAGACTTAGATGAGCAGTTCTTC. The entire variable domain, with the rest obtained from reference TRBV11-3 and TRBJ2-1, is as follows: EAGVVQSPRYKIIEKKQPVAFWCNPISGHNTLYWYLQNLGQGPELLIRYENEEAVDDSQLPKDRFSAERLKGVDSTLKIQPAELGDSAVYLCASSLDLDEQFFGPGTRLTVL.